These T cell receptor beta chains were read from a single sample in a study of blood T cell repertoires in COVID-19. Clones were read by immunoSEQ multiplex PCR, and TCRdb kept only the in-frame ones, dropping some. Here the sample spans roughly 150,000 clones, about 83% being singletons. The specimen was peripheral blood. Receptor source: a woman older than 75 with acute or convalescent COVID-19. The CDR3 runs from the conserved cysteine through the conserved F or W. The D gene is left open where the match is weak. A row's size may be missing; if present it is once, few, many or a size class.

CDR3nt,CDR3aa,v_gene,abundance,d_gene,j_gene
TGTGCCAGCAGCCGAAGACAGCGAATAGGAGAAAAACTGTTTTTT,CASSRRQRIGEKLFF,TRBV7-6,.,.,TRBJ1-4
TGTGCCAGTAAACGCGCGCAGGGTATCTCTGGAAACACCATATATTTT,CASKRAQGISGNTIYF,TRBV19,once,.,TRBJ1-3
TGTGCCAGCAGCGACAGTGGGTTGCCGGATACGCAGTATTTT,CASSDSGLPDTQYF,TRBV7-3,.,.,TRBJ2-3
TGTGCCAGCAGTTACTCGACTTCGGGGAACACTGAAGCTTTCTTT,CASSYSTSGNTEAFF,TRBV6-5,.,.,TRBJ1-1
TGTGCCAGCAGTTTGGCCCCTACAGGGACGCATGGAAACACCATATATTTT,CASSLAPTGTHGNTIYF,TRBV28,.,.,TRBJ1-3
TGTGCCATCAGTGAGGAAGACAGGGGAAACTATGGCTACACCTTC,CAISEEDRGNYGYTF,TRBV10-3,.,TRBD1,TRBJ1-2
TGTGCCAGCAGCAAAAGACAGGGCGTCTCTGGGGCCAACGTCCTGACTTTC,CASSKRQGVSGANVLTF,TRBV21-1,.,.,TRBJ2-6
TGTGCCAGTAGTGTAATGCCGGGACTAGGGGAGACCCAGTACTTC,CASSVMPGLGETQYF,TRBV19,.,TRBD2,TRBJ2-5
TGCGCCAGCAGCCAAGGTCCGGCTAGCGGAAGCACAGATACGCAGTATTTT,CASSQGPASGSTDTQYF,TRBV4-3,.,TRBD2,TRBJ2-3
TGTGCCAGCAGTTGGGGCGGGGGACAGGGTATCCACGAGCAGTACTTC,CASSWGGGQGIHEQYF,TRBV28,.,TRBD1,TRBJ2-7
TGTGCCAGCAGTTCGGACAGGGGAATGACAGATACGCAGTATTTT,CASSSDRGMTDTQYF,TRBV6-2/TRBV6-3,.,TRBD1,TRBJ2-3
TGCGCCAGCAGCTCCGGACAGGGGGGAACAGATACGCAGTATTTT,CASSSGQGGTDTQYF,TRBV5-1,.,TRBD1,TRBJ2-3
TGTGCCAGCAGTGATGCCGCGGTTGTACCTGAAAAACTGTTTTTT,CASSDAAVVPEKLFF,TRBV25-1,.,.,TRBJ1-4
TGTGCCAGCAGTGAACCGGACAGCTCCTATGGCTACACCTTC,CASSEPDSSYGYTF,TRBV25-1,once,.,TRBJ1-2
TGTGCCAGCAGTCGGAGGGTCGGCAATGAGCAGTTCTTC,CASSRRVGNEQFF,TRBV6-2/TRBV6-3,once,.,TRBJ2-1
TGTGCCAGTAGTATACGGGGGGCGAGTGAAAAACTGTTTTTT,CASSIRGASEKLFF,TRBV19,.,.,TRBJ1-4
TGTGCCAGCAGTCCAACTCCAGATACGCAGTATTTT,CASSPTPDTQYF,TRBV27,.,.,TRBJ2-3
TGTGCCAGCAGCCAAGATAGGGGGAACAGGGTCTCGGAGACCCAGTACTTC,CASSQDRGNRVSETQYF,TRBV14,.,.,TRBJ2-5
TGTGCCAGCAGCTGGTCACGGGGCAATGAGCAGTTCTTC,CASSWSRGNEQFF,TRBV5-5,.,.,TRBJ2-1
TGTGCCAGCAGCCGACTCAGGGGGGTCCAGCCCCAGCATTTT,CASSRLRGVQPQHF,TRBV28,.,TRBD1,TRBJ1-5
TGTGCCAGCAGCCAAGCGAGGGGGCCGCAAGAGACCCAGTACTTC,CASSQARGPQETQYF,TRBV3-1/TRBV3-2,.,TRBD1,TRBJ2-5
TGTGCCAGCAGGGTGGGACAGGGTGGGAATTCACCCCTCCACTTT,CASRVGQGGNSPLHF,TRBV28,once,TRBD1,TRBJ1-6
TGTGCCAGCAGTTCACGGACTGTCGGGCGGGTTTACACTGAAGCTTTCTTT,CASSSRTVGRVYTEAFF,TRBV6-2/TRBV6-3,.,.,TRBJ1-1
TGCGCCAGCAGCCTCAGACAGGGCCAGCAAAAACTGTTTTTT,CASSLRQGQQKLFF,TRBV4-3,.,TRBD1,TRBJ1-4
TGTGCCAGCAGCCTGGGACAGGACGGCCAAGAGACCCAGTACTTC,CASSLGQDGQETQYF,TRBV11-2,.,TRBD1,TRBJ2-5
TGTGCCTGGAGTGTAGACAGGGAAGCTTTCTTT,CAWSVDREAFF,TRBV30,few,.,TRBJ1-1
TGCGCCAGCAGCTTGGAACAGGTTATGTATGAGCAGTTCTTC,CASSLEQVMYEQFF,TRBV5-1,.,.,TRBJ2-1
TGTGCCAGTAGTAATGGGTACAGGCCAGAAGAGACCCAGTACTTC,CASSNGYRPEETQYF,TRBV19,.,.,TRBJ2-5
TGTGCCAGCAGCCGCTCGGCGGAGGGCCTATACGAGCAGTACTTC,CASSRSAEGLYEQYF,TRBV7-2,.,.,TRBJ2-7
TGCGCCAGCAGCTTTGGACTTTCCATGAACACTGAAGCTTTCTTT,CASSFGLSMNTEAFF,TRBV5-1,.,.,TRBJ1-1
TGTGCCAGCAGCTCCGTCCTAGCGGGCCGTAATACGCAGTATTTT,CASSSVLAGRNTQYF,TRBV5-4,.,TRBD2,TRBJ2-3
TGCAGCGGAGGGACAGGGGGACCCGGGGAGCTGTTTTTT,CSGGTGGPGELFF,TRBV29-1,.,TRBD1,TRBJ2-2
TGTGCCAGCAGTCAATCCTACAATGAGCAGTTCTTC,CASSQSYNEQFF,TRBV7-2,.,.,TRBJ2-1
TGTGCCACTACACCCGGACAGGGGGCTCCTGGGGCCAACGTCCTGACTTTC,CATTPGQGAPGANVLTF,TRBV19,.,TRBD1,TRBJ2-6
TGTGCCAGCACCTCCGACGGGGGTGTAGCAGATACGCAGTATTTT,CASTSDGGVADTQYF,TRBV5-5,.,.,TRBJ2-3
TGTGCCAGCAGTTTACAAACACAGGCCAGCTACACCTTC,CASSLQTQASYTF,TRBV12-3/TRBV12-4,few,.,TRBJ1-2
TGTGCCAGCAGCTTGCAGGTGGCCGGGGAGCTGTTTTTT,CASSLQVAGELFF,TRBV7-3,.,.,TRBJ2-2
TGTGCCAGCAGTTTATTACAAAATCAGCCCCAGCATTTT,CASSLLQNQPQHF,TRBV28,.,.,TRBJ1-5
TGTGCCAGCAGTGCGGGGGAAAAACTGTTTTTT,CASSAGEKLFF,TRBV12-3/TRBV12-4,.,.,TRBJ1-4
TGCGCCAGCAGCTTGGGACTAGCTGCTAGCACAGATACGCAGTATTTT,CASSLGLAASTDTQYF,TRBV5-1,.,TRBD2,TRBJ2-3
TGTGCCAGCAGCTCTAGACAGGGGGCGGGCGAAAAACTGTTTTTT,CASSSRQGAGEKLFF,TRBV5-4,.,TRBD1,TRBJ1-4
TGTGCCAGCAGTGAACGGGGGGGCACCAGGAACACTGAAGCTTTCTTT,CASSERGGTRNTEAFF,TRBV6-1,once,.,TRBJ1-1